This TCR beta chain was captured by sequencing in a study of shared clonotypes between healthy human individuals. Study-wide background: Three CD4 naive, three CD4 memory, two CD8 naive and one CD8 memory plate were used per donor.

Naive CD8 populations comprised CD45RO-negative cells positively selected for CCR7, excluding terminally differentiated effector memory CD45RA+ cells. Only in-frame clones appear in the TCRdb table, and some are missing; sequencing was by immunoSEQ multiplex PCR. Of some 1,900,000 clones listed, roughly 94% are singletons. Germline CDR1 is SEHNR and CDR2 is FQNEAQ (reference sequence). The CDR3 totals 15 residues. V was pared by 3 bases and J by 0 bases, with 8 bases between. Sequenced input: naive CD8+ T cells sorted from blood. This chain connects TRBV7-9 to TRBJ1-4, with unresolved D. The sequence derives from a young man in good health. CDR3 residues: CASSLSAPTNEKLFF. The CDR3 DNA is TGTGCCAGCAGCTTGTCGGCACCAACTAATGAAAAACTGTTTTTT.